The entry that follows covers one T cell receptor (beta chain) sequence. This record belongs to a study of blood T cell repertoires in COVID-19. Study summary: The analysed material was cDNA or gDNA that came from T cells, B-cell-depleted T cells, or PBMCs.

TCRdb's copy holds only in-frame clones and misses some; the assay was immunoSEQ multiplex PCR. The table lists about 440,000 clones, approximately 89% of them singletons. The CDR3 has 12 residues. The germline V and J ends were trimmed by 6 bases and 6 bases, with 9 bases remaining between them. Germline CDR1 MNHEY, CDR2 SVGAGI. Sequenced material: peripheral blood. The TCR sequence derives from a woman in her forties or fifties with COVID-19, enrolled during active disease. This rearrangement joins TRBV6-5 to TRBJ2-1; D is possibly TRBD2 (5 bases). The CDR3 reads CASRRAVNEQFF. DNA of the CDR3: TGTGCCAGCAGGAGAGCGGTCAATGAGCAGTTCTTC.